Below are 11 T cell receptor beta chains sequenced from a single sample in a study of CD8 T cells in ankylosing spondylitis. Study outcomes and limitations: Made up of about eight highly homologous variants, a TCR beta motif appeared characteristic of ankylosing spondylitis blood.

Using its own MiXCR run on the 5' RACE reads, TCRdb lists one record per CDR3 protein. Here the sample spans 400,000 to 450,000 distinct CDR3 sequences, 15% to 20% being singletons. Antigens for these TCRs are unknown. The sequencing input was blood, either unsorted or a sorted T cell fraction (not recorded which). Every receptor here comes from a male donor with ankylosing spondylitis.

The CDR3 bases are TGTGCCAGCAGTACAAAGGGCGGGAGCTCCTACGAGCAGTACTTC. This gives the protein CASSTKGGSSYEQYF. This rearrangement joins TRBV28 to TRBJ2-7; TRBD2 matches 7 bases. J was trimmed by 0 bases and V by 5 bases; bases with no gene match: 7. Germline lookup yields CDR1 MDHEN and CDR2 SYDVKM. The CDR3 is 15 amino acids. The whole variable domain, remainder taken from reference TRBV28 and TRBJ2-7, is DVKVTQSSRYLVKRTGEKVFLECVQDMDHENMFWYRQDPGLGLRLIYFSYDVKMKEKGDIPEGYSVSREKKERFSLILESASTNQTSMYLCASSTKGGSSYEQYFGPGTRLTVT.

The CDR3 coding sequence is TGTGCCAGCAGCCATCCGGGACTAGTTCTGGATGAGCAGTTCTTC. Amino acids: CASSHPGLVLDEQFF. This chain uses TRBV7-2 with TRBJ2-1; 8 nucleotides line up with TRBD2. J was trimmed by 8 bases and V by 5 bases; bases with no gene match: 11. Germline assignment: CDR1 SGHTA and CDR2 FQGNSA. CDR3 length equals 15 residues.

This clonotype was found a few times. The V call is TRBV2, the J call TRBJ2-3, with TRBD1 matching 10 bases. The V gene end was trimmed by 4 bases and the J gene end by 6 bases; junction bases not matched to a gene: 4. Germline V gene data show CDR1 as SNHLY and CDR2 as FYNNEI. This CDR3 is 14 amino acids long. CDR3 sequence (DNA): TGTGCCAGCAGTGTGCGACAGGGGGCCGATACGCAGTATTTT. Its translation is CASSVRQGADTQYF.

The rearrangement joins TRBV6-1 to TRBJ2-1; a weak D match, TRBD1 (8 bases). Germline CDR1 and CDR2: MNHNS and SASEGT. The CDR3 runs 16 residues. The V gene lost 6 bases and the J gene lost 4 bases, with 19 bases spanning the gap. The CDR3, as DNA: TGTGCCAGCAGCACCGACAGGGGAGGGTCATACAATGAGCAGTTCTTC. This encodes CASSTDRGGSYNEQFF.

The table lists this clonotype with a few counts. The chain uses TRBV9 and TRBJ2-1; 12 bases fit TRBD2. The germline gives CDR1 SGDLS, CDR2 YYNGEE. The CDR3 consists of 15 residues. V gave up 9 bases and J gave up 0 bases; unmatched junction bases: 4. CDR3 in DNA: TGTGCCACCTCTAGCGGGGGGGGCTCCTACAATGAGCAGTTCTTC. This gives the protein CATSSGGGSYNEQFF.

This clonotype came up many times. The V gene is TRBV20-1, the J gene TRBJ2-5; TRBD1 agrees at 10 bases. The junction had 10 bases not matched to a gene; V was cut back by 6 bases and J by 6 bases. Germline V CDR1 and CDR2: DFQATT, SNEGSKA (reference sequence). The CDR3 is 14 amino acids. CDR3 sequence (DNA): TGCAGTGCCCCCCAAACGACAGGGGGCAAGACCCAGTACTTC. Translating it yields CSAPQTTGGKTQYF.

This clonotype was recorded many times. V is TRBV4-2 and J is TRBJ2-2, with no clear D. The CDR3 contains 12 residues. CDR1 and CDR2 from the germline V gene are LGHNA and YNFKEQ. Trimming left V 0 bases short and J 8 bases short, with 4 bases between. CDR3 nucleotides: TGTGCCAGCAGCCAAGAAGCTGGGGAGCTGTTTTTT. Amino acids: CASSQEAGELFF.

V and J are TRBV12-3 or TRBV12-4 and TRBJ2-1; 10 nucleotides agree with TRBD2. V lost 6 bases and J lost 5; bases outside the gene matches: 7. This CDR3 contains 15 residues. The CDR3 DNA reads TGTGCCAGCAGCCCGGCTAGCGGGAGCAACAATGAGCAGTTCTTC. Residues: CASSPASGSNNEQFF.

In this sample, this clonotype turned up a few times. J is TRBJ1-2 and V is TRBV15, with D possibly TRBD1 on 5 matching bases. Trimming took off 0 bases at V and 6 bases at J, with 14 bases between the two ends. Germline CDR1 and CDR2: LNHNV and YYDKDF (reference sequence). The CDR3 contains 15 residues. The CDR3 DNA is TGTGCCACCAGCAGAGAGGGGCGCCAGTTTGATGGCTACACCTTC. Translation gives CATSREGRQFDGYTF.

This clonotype was seen a handful of times. The chain uses TRBV4-3 and TRBJ2-1; 7 positions match TRBD2. With V trimmed by 3 bases and J by 2 bases, 4 bases remained unmatched. The germline gives CDR1 LGHNA, CDR2 YSLEER. The CDR3 covers 15 residues. The CDR3 DNA follows: TGCGCCAGCAGCCAGACGGGGAGGGCCTACAATGAGCAGTTCTTC. This codes for CASSQTGRAYNEQFF.

The chain has TRBV10-3 and TRBJ1-6; perhaps TRBD1 as D (6 bases). CDR1 and CDR2 from the germline V gene are ENHRY and SYGVKD. The CDR3 is 14 amino acids. Trimming took 6 bases from V and 6 from J, leaving 12 bases between them. The CDR3 bases are TGTGCCATCAGCCAAGGGGGGTCTAATTCACCCCTCCACTTT. It is translated as CAISQGGSNSPLHF.